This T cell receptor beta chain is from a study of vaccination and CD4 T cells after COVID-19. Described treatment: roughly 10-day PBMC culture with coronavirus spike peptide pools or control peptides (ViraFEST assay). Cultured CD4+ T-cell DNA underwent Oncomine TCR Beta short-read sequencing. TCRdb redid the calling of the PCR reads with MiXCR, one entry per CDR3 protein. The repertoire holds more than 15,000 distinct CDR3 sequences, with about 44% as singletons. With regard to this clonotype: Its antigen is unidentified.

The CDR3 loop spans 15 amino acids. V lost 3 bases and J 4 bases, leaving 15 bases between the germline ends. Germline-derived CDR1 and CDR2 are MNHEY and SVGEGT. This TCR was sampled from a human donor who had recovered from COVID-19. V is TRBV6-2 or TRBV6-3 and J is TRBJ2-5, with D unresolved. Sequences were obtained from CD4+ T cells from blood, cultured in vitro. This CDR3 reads CASSYKSNLGETQYF. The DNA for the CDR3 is TGTGCCAGCAGTTATAAGTCCAACCTAGGAGAGACCCAGTACTTC.